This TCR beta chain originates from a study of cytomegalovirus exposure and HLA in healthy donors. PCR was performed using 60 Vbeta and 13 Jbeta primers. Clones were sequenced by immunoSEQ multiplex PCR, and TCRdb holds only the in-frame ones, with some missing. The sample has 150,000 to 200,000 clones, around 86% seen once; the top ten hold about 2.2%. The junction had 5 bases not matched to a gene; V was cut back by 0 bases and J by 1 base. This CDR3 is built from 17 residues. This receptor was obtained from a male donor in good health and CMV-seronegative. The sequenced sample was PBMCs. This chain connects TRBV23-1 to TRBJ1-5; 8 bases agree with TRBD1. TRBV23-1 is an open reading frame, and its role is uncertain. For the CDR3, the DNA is TGCGCCAGCAGTCAATCGATACCAGGGGGCAGCAATCAGCCCCAGCATTTT. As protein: CASSQSIPGGSNQPQHF.